These 32 T cell receptor beta chains were all obtained from the same sample, sequenced in a study of T-cell memory formation after mild COVID-19. TCRdb reprocessed the 5' RACE reads via MiXCR and lists one record per CDR3 protein. The table records tens of thousands of distinct CDR3 sequences, around 25% of them present only once. The specimen sequenced was PBMCs or a T cell subset sorted from them (not recorded which). These receptors all come from a young man who had mild COVID-19 (a few samples of this study predate the infection). Cell type and time point are not known.

On this clonotype itself: The junction does not match germline at one end; this may be a read error. The chain has TRBV28 and TRBJ2-2; a weak D match, TRBD2 (5 bases). Per germline, CDR1 MDHEN and CDR2 SYDVKM. The CDR3 spans 18 residues. CDR3 DNA: TGTGCCAGCAGTTTATTGGGATTCTCATCAACCAAAACCGGGGAGATGTTTTTT. Translated: CASSLLGFSSTKTGEMFF.

This clonotype was picked up a small number of times. This CDR3 reads CATSDPTGSTGELFF. Here the CDR3 DNA reads TGTGCCACCAGTGATCCGACAGGGAGTACCGGGGAGCTGTTTTTT. The rearrangement uses TRBV24-1 and TRBJ2-2, with 7 bases identical to TRBD1. From germline, CDR1 is KGHDR and CDR2 SFDVKD. The CDR3 spans 15 residues. With V trimmed by 3 bases and J by 5 bases, 5 bases remained unmatched.

This chain joins TRBV7-9 and TRBJ2-7, with D tentatively TRBD1 (6 bases). Trimming pared 5 bases from V and 6 bases from J, leaving 23 bases between. Germline V gene sequence: CDR1 SEHNR, CDR2 FQNEAQ (reference sequence). The CDR3 is made up of 16 amino acids. The CDR3 loop reads CASSGSPGTSTGEQYF. CDR3 nucleotide sequence: TGTGCCAGCAGCGGCTCCCCCGGGACATCAACCGGCGAGCAGTACTTC.

This chain joins TRBV2 and TRBJ2-1; maybe TRBD2 (5 bases). CDR3 size: 16 residues. V lost 3 bases to trimming and J lost 1 base, with 13 bases between them. The germline gives CDR1 SNHLY, CDR2 FYNNEI. The CDR3 sequence is CASSDPGVGSYNEQFF. CDR3 nucleotides: TGTGCCAGCAGTGATCCCGGGGTGGGATCCTACAATGAGCAGTTCTTC.

The chain recombines TRBV6-2 or TRBV6-3 with TRBJ1-1; 8 bases map to TRBD1. The CDR3 has 13 amino acids. The J segment lost 4 bases and the V segment lost 2 bases, leaving 0 bases of the junction unmatched. The V gene's germline CDR1 is MNHEY and CDR2 SVGEGT. The CDR3 DNA follows: TGTGCCAGCAGTTACACAGGGGGCACTGAAGCTTTCTTT. Translated: CASSYTGGTEAFF.

This clonotype was counted only a few times. V usage is TRBV11-1 and J usage is TRBJ1-1; D possibly corresponds to TRBD1 (5 bases). The CDR3 totals 12 residues. Trimming removed 8 bases from V and 0 bases from J, with 7 bases in between. Germline CDR1 is SGHAT and CDR2 is FQDESV (reference sequence). CDR3 in DNA: TGTGCCAGCGAGGGGATGAACACTGAAGCTTTCTTT. This gives the protein CASEGMNTEAFF.

The chain combines TRBV25-1 with TRBJ1-2; no definite D call. The ends were cut back, 4 bases at V and 6 bases at J, with 9 bases in the middle. In germline, CDR1 is MGHDK, CDR2 SYGVNS. The CDR3 has 12 residues. CDR3 DNA: TGTGCCAGCAGTGTGGGCAACCATGGCTACACCTTC. Translation gives CASSVGNHGYTF.

The rearrangement joins TRBV29-1 to TRBJ2-6; TRBD1 agrees at 7 bases. The CDR3 covers 16 residues. V lost 6 bases and J lost 1; bases outside the gene matches: 9. Germline loops: CDR1 SQVTM, CDR2 ANQGSEA. The CDR3 reads CSVIDRARSGANVLTF. The CDR3 DNA follows: TGCAGCGTGATCGACAGGGCGAGGTCTGGGGCCAACGTCCTGACTTTC.

This clonotype was seen more than once but under ten times. This chain connects TRBV6-5 to TRBJ2-1; tentative D call: TRBD1 (6 bases). The CDR3 is 14 residues long. V gave up 6 bases and J gave up 2 bases, with 11 bases separating them. The germline V gene has CDR1 MNHEY and CDR2 SVGAGI. The CDR3 here is CASRDRQPYNEQFF. CDR3 sequence (DNA): TGTGCCAGCAGGGACAGACAACCCTACAATGAGCAGTTCTTC.

The V and J genes are TRBV5-6 and TRBJ2-1, with 13 positions matching TRBD2. CDR1 is SGHDT and CDR2 is YYEEEE in the germline V gene. V lost 7 bases to trimming and J lost 4 bases; unmatched junction nucleotides: 11. This CDR3 is 17 amino acids long. CDR3 amino acids: CASSNVGTSGEYNEQFF. DNA of the CDR3: TGTGCCAGCTCGAACGTAGGGACTAGCGGGGAGTACAATGAGCAGTTCTTC.

V is TRBV20-1 and J is TRBJ2-7, with 13 bases lining up with TRBD2. Germline CDR1 reads DFQATT; CDR2 reads SNEGSKA (reference sequence). The CDR3 is 17 residues long. Trimming cost V 0 bases and J 0 bases; bases outside gene matches: 5. The CDR3 bases are TGCAGTGCTAGAGATCAAGGACTAGCGGGGGCCTCCTACGAGCAGTACTTC. Its protein is CSARDQGLAGASYEQYF.

In this sample, this clonotype turned up once. The rearrangement uses TRBV2 and TRBJ2-7, with a weak D call TRBD1 (6 bases). V shed 4 bases and J shed 1 base, with 17 bases lying between them. This CDR3 spans 16 amino acids. Germline CDR1 reads SNHLY; CDR2 reads FYNNEI. CDR3 residues: CASSVQRDMDSYEQYF. The CDR3 DNA is TGTGCCAGCAGTGTCCAACGGGACATGGATTCCTACGAGCAGTACTTC.

The chain uses TRBV7-8 and TRBJ1-1; tentative D call: TRBD1 (5 bases). The CDR3 extends over 13 amino acids. V lost 6 bases and J 4 bases, leaving 12 bases between the germline ends. Germline V gene data show CDR1 as SGHVS and CDR2 as FQNEAQ. The CDR3 DNA sequence: TGTGCCAGCAGGGCCAGGGTGAGCACTGAAGCTTTCTTT. As protein: CASRARVSTEAFF.

This clonotype has a handful of counts. The V and J genes are TRBV2 and TRBJ2-2; D unclear. V shed 6 bases and J shed 5 bases, with 1 base lying between them. Germline V CDR1 and CDR2: SNHLY, FYNNEI. CDR3 size: 10 residues. The CDR3 loop is CASRTGELFF. Here the CDR3 DNA reads TGTGCCAGCAGAACCGGGGAGCTGTTTTTT.

The V and J genes are TRBV3-1 and TRBJ2-1, with TRBD2 matching 12 bases. The CDR3 has 18 residues. Germline trimming cut 1 base from V and 8 bases from J; bases unmatched to any gene: 12. Germline V gene sequence: CDR1 LGHDT, CDR2 YNNKEL (reference sequence). The CDR3 sequence: CASSQGTLAGGPADEQFF. CDR3 DNA sequence: TGTGCCAGCAGCCAAGGAACCCTAGCGGGGGGGCCTGCGGATGAGCAGTTCTTC.

This chain uses TRBV7-8 with TRBJ2-7; D unclear. The CDR3 covers 11 residues. The germline V gene encodes CDR1 SGHVS and CDR2 FQNEAQ. V lost 4 bases, J lost 4 bases, and 5 bases lay in between. The DNA for the CDR3 is TGTGCCAGCAGCTCGAATTACGAGCAGTACGTC. Amino acid sequence: CASSSNYEQYV.

The chain joins TRBV4-3 to TRBJ2-3, with TRBD2 as a possible D gene (5 bases). Germline V gene data show CDR1 as LGHNA and CDR2 as YSLEER. CDR3 length: 18 amino acids. V was clipped by 0 bases and J by 2 bases, with 18 bases between them. The CDR3 here is CASSQEGWERPFTDTQYF. The CDR3 nucleotides are TGCGCCAGCAGCCAAGAAGGGTGGGAGCGGCCATTCACAGATACGCAGTATTTT.

This chain uses TRBV5-1 with TRBJ2-5; no definite D call. V was cut by 0 bases and J by 2 bases, with 11 bases left in between. The CDR3 totals 15 residues. Germline V gene data show CDR1 as SGHRS and CDR2 as YFSETQ. The CDR3 DNA is TGCGCCAGCAGCTTGGCGTCAGCCCCTCAAGAGACCCAGTACTTC. Translated, it gives CASSLASAPQETQYF.

The table lists this clonotype with many counts. J is TRBJ2-3 and V is TRBV20-1; D is uncertain. The CDR3 is made up of 11 amino acids. V dropped 4 bases and J dropped 0 bases, with 2 bases sitting between them. Germline lookup yields CDR1 DFQATT and CDR2 SNEGSKA (reference sequence). CDR3 bases: TGCAGTGCTAAGAGCACAGATACGCAGTATTTT. It codes for CSAKSTDTQYF.

This clonotype was counted between two and nine times. J is TRBJ2-7 and V is TRBV10-2; a possible D gene is TRBD2 (5 bases). Germline CDR1 is WSHSY and CDR2 is SAAADI. The CDR3 sequence is 15 residues long. V was pared by 2 bases and J by 0 bases, with 11 bases between. CDR3 amino acids: CASSEEGVSSYEQYF. In DNA, the CDR3 is TGCGCCAGCAGTGAGGAGGGCGTCAGCTCCTACGAGCAGTACTTC.

The rearrangement links TRBV4-1 to TRBJ2-1; D unclear. This CDR3 comprises 12 residues. Trimming removed 3 bases from V and 5 bases from J, with 5 bases in between. Germline V gene lookup returns CDR1 MGHRA and CDR2 YSYEKL. The CDR3 DNA is TGCGCCAGCAGCCAGGTTAACAATGAGCAGTTCTTC. It yields the protein CASSQVNNEQFF.

This clonotype was detected only a few times. This chain joins TRBV5-1 and TRBJ2-3; D is ambiguous. The CDR3 has 14 amino acids. CDR1 and CDR2 from the germline V gene are SGHRS and YFSETQ. The V end lost 1 base, the J end lost 4 bases, and 10 bases lay between the germline ends. The CDR3: CASSLFLEADTQYF. The CDR3 nucleotides read TGCGCCAGCAGCTTGTTCCTAGAGGCAGATACGCAGTATTTT.

The V call is TRBV7-2, the J call TRBJ1-4, with D unclear. With 2 bases removed from V and 5 bases from J, the gap between germline ends came to 12 bases. The germline CDR1 and CDR2 sequences are SGHTA and FQGNSA. This CDR3 comprises 15 residues. The CDR3 here is CASSLTGTGNEKLFF. Here the CDR3 DNA reads TGTGCCAGCAGCTTAACTGGCACCGGGAATGAAAAACTGTTTTTT.

This sequence joins TRBV24-1 and TRBJ2-3; D call uncertain. This CDR3 spans 13 amino acids. Germline CDR1 and CDR2: KGHDR and SFDVKD. The ends were cut back, 4 bases at V and 3 bases at J, with 7 bases in the middle. The CDR3 DNA follows: TGTGCCACCAGTGACCAAAATACAGATACGCAGTATTTT. Encoded protein: CATSDQNTDTQYF.

This chain connects TRBV9 to TRBJ2-5, with unresolved D. The CDR3 has 15 amino acids. Between the trimmed V and J ends, which lost 3 bases and 4 bases, there was a span of 16 bases. CDR1 SGDLS and CDR2 YYNGEE come from the germline V gene. This CDR3 is CASSGSGFYGETQYF. For the CDR3, the DNA is TGTGCCAGCAGCGGTTCTGGTTTTTACGGAGAGACCCAGTACTTC.

This chain links TRBV19 with TRBJ2-1; D may be TRBD2 (5 bases). Per the germline V gene, CDR1 is LNHDA and CDR2 is SQIVND (reference sequence). CDR3 length equals 16 residues. The V end lost 0 bases, the J end lost 7 bases, and 16 bases lay between the germline ends. The CDR3 DNA reads TGTGCCAGTAGTATAGAAGGACGGAACCGCGGGAATGAGCAGTTCTTC. It translates to CASSIEGRNRGNEQFF.

This sequence joins TRBV5-1 and TRBJ1-1, with TRBD1 as a possible D gene (5 bases). V was trimmed by 4 bases and J by 5 bases, leaving 15 bases between them. The CDR3 runs to 14 residues. Germline V gene sequence: CDR1 SGHRS, CDR2 YFSETQ. The CDR3 DNA reads as TGCGCCAGCAGCACATGGGACCCAGTAACTGAAGCTTTCTTT. It codes for CASSTWDPVTEAFF. The whole variable domain, remainder taken from reference TRBV5-1 and TRBJ1-1, is KAGVTQTPRYLIKTRGQQVTLSCSPISGHRSVSWYQQTPGQGLQFLFEYFSETQRNKGNFPGRFSGRQFSNSRSEMNVSTLELGDSALYLCASSTWDPVTEAFFGQGTRLTVV.

The V and J genes are TRBV11-1 and TRBJ2-7, with TRBD2 as a possible D gene (7 bases). Germline values: CDR1 SGHAT, CDR2 FQDESV (reference sequence). V shed 1 base and J shed 3 bases, with 13 bases lying between them. CDR3 size: 15 residues. The CDR3 DNA reads TGTGCCAGCAGCTTAGGCGGGGGCGCGCTCTACGAGCAGTACTTC. This codes for CASSLGGGALYEQYF.

This clonotype has at least ten counts. The chain uses TRBV29-1 and TRBJ2-1; maybe TRBD1 (6 bases). The germline V and J ends were trimmed by 3 bases and 5 bases, with 26 bases remaining between them. The CDR3 consists of 18 residues. The germline gives CDR1 SQVTM, CDR2 ANQGSEA. In DNA form, the CDR3 reads TGCAGCGTTGAGGGTCCCAAATATCCATGGACAGCCAACAATGAGCAGTTCTTC. Translated, it gives CSVEGPKYPWTANNEQFF.

Written as DNA, the CDR3 is TGTGCCAGCACCGAGGCGGGCTCCCAATTACGAGATACGCAGTATTTT. Translated: CASTEAGSQLRDTQYF. The chain is built from TRBV2 and TRBJ2-3, with D possibly matching TRBD2 (5 bases). Germline lookup yields CDR1 SNHLY and CDR2 FYNNEI. V shed 7 bases and J shed 5 bases, with 22 bases lying between them. The CDR3 spans 16 residues.

The chain recombines TRBV19 with TRBJ2-7; D ambiguous. The V and J ends lost 4 bases and 7 bases respectively, with 17 bases between them. The CDR3 sequence is 14 residues long. Germline values: CDR1 LNHDA, CDR2 SQIVND (reference sequence). CDR3 nucleotide sequence: TGTGCCAGTAGTAGCGGTCTTACAGATAGGGAGCAGTACTTC. This gives the protein CASSSGLTDREQYF.

J is TRBJ2-1 and V is TRBV28, with D possibly TRBD2 on 5 matching bases. Germline V gene sequence: CDR1 MDHEN, CDR2 SYDVKM. The length of the CDR3 is 17 residues. V was cut by 6 bases and J by 3 bases, with 21 bases left in between. The CDR3 coding sequence is TGTGCCAGCAGCCAGACCCCCTCTACGGGGTACTACAATGAGCAGTTCTTC. It is translated as CASSQTPSTGYYNEQFF.